The 23 T cell receptor beta chains presented below share a single source sample, sequenced in a study of T cell changes during pregnancy in multiple sclerosis. The data were produced by immunoSEQ multiplex PCR, yet TCRdb's version contains in-frame clones alone and is incomplete. Among some 80,000 clones listed, 70% to 90% were seen once. This specimen consisted of peripheral blood, obtained in the first trimester of pregnancy. The origin of the receptors is a female donor in good health, enrolled as a control in a pregnancy study.

This rearrangement joins TRBV5-1 to TRBJ1-1, with D possibly being TRBD1 (5 bases). V was pared by 4 bases and J by 5 bases, with 9 bases between. Germline values: CDR1 SGHRS, CDR2 YFSETQ. CDR3 size: 12 residues. The CDR3 nucleotides read TGCGCCAGCAGCACGGGGGGAACTGAAGCTTTCTTT. This gives the protein CASSTGGTEAFF. The complete variable domain, with remaining parts taken from reference TRBV5-1 and TRBJ1-1, reads KAGVTQTPRYLIKTRGQQVTLSCSPISGHRSVSWYQQTPGQGLQFLFEYFSETQRNKGNFPGRFSGRQFSNSRSEMNVSTLELGDSALYLCASSTGGTEAFFGQGTRLTVV.

The CDR3 DNA follows: TGTGCCAGCGGTTCGGACAGGGGGCCAACCACGGCCCAGCATTTT. The encoded protein is CASGSDRGPTTAQHF. This chain joins TRBV21-1 and TRBJ1-5; TRBD1, the table's D call, was not compared with the DNA. TRBV21-1 is a pseudogene. The CDR3 has 15 residues.

J is TRBJ2-3 and V is TRBV2; possibly TRBD2 for D (5 bases). V lost 3 bases and J lost 4, with 11 bases in between. This CDR3 spans 14 amino acids. The germline V gene has CDR1 SNHLY and CDR2 FYNNEI. Here the CDR3 DNA reads TGTGCCAGCAGTGAGAGGTTTAGCGCAGATACGCAGTATTTT. Translated, it gives CASSERFSADTQYF.

The chain recombines TRBV4-1 with TRBJ1-4; the D is unclear. The CDR3 has 13 amino acids. Germline values: CDR1 MGHRA, CDR2 YSYEKL. The V end lost 0 bases, the J end lost 15 bases, and 14 bases lay between the germline ends. The CDR3 DNA follows: TGCGCCAGCAGCCAAGATCTTGAGAGGGAGGTGTTTTTT. It translates to CASSQDLEREVFF.

The chain uses TRBV7-9 and TRBJ1-1, with unresolved D. CDR1 and CDR2 from the germline V gene are SEHNR and FQNEAQ (reference sequence). This CDR3 comprises 15 residues. Trimming took off 1 base at V and 1 base at J, with 10 bases between the two ends. The CDR3 DNA reads TGTGCCAGCAGCTTAGTCAGGTTAGGGAACACTGAAGCTTTCTTT. As protein: CASSLVRLGNTEAFF.

The chain is built from TRBV7-8 and TRBJ2-5; D remains unclear. The V gene's germline CDR1 is SGHVS and CDR2 FQNEAQ. V lost 5 bases, J lost 2 bases, and 9 bases lay in between. The CDR3 spans 13 residues. CDR3 amino acids: CASSPPVQETQYF. In nucleotides, the CDR3 is TGTGCCAGCAGCCCCCCAGTACAAGAGACCCAGTACTTC.

The chain joins TRBV6-6 to TRBJ2-1; 7 nucleotides match TRBD2. Trimming took 0 bases from V and 2 from J; bases not matched to a gene: 1. CDR3 size: 15 residues. Per germline, CDR1 MNHNY and CDR2 SVGAGI (reference sequence). The CDR3 nucleotides are TGTGCCAGCAGTTACTCGCGGGAGACCTACAATGAGCAGTTCTTC. Translation: CASSYSRETYNEQFF.

This clone appeared a few times. This chain links TRBV7-2 with TRBJ2-7; no clear D. Germline values: CDR1 SGHTA, CDR2 FQGNSA. Trimming stripped 2 bases from V and 4 bases from J, with 9 bases between. The CDR3 totals 13 residues. The chain's CDR3 is CASSLSSRYEQYF. The CDR3 DNA follows: TGTGCCAGCAGCTTAAGTAGCCGGTACGAGCAGTACTTC.

The V and J genes are TRBV9 and TRBJ1-1, with D tentatively TRBD1 (5 bases). The ends were cut back, 4 bases at V and 6 bases at J, with 19 bases in the middle. CDR3 length equals 15 residues. From germline, CDR1 is SGDLS and CDR2 YYNGEE. The CDR3 sequence: CASSRPEGGGAEAFF. The CDR3 DNA reads as TGTGCCAGCAGCCGACCCGAAGGAGGAGGGGCTGAAGCTTTCTTT.

V and J are TRBV5-1 and TRBJ2-7; 7 bases fit TRBD1. The V and J ends lost 2 bases and 2 bases, in that order; junction bases with no gene match: 10. This CDR3 comprises 16 residues. Per germline, CDR1 SGHRS and CDR2 YFSETQ. The CDR3 sequence: CASSFNSRDSTYEQYF. The CDR3 nucleotides read TGCGCCAGCAGCTTCAATTCCCGGGACAGTACCTACGAGCAGTACTTC.

The chain employs TRBV19 and TRBJ1-2, with D tentatively TRBD1 (5 bases). V lost 4 bases to trimming and J lost 1 base, with 10 bases between them. This CDR3 comprises 14 residues. CDR1 and CDR2 from the germline V gene are LNHDA and SQIVND (reference sequence). The CDR3 bases are TGTGCCAGTAGTACACTTGACAGTAACTATGGCTACACCTTC. Protein product: CASSTLDSNYGYTF.

The chain couples TRBV18 to TRBJ2-7, with 10 bases identical to TRBD2. Trimming at V came to 3 bases and at J to 2 bases, leaving 4 bases not matched to a gene. There are 15 residues in the CDR3. Germline values: CDR1 KGHSH, CDR2 LQKENI. In DNA, the CDR3 is TGTGCCAGCTCACCTCTAGCGGGAGATCCCTACGAGCAGTACTTC. Translation gives CASSPLAGDPYEQYF. Based on the CDR3 plus reference TRBV18 and TRBJ2-7, the full variable domain is NAGVMQNPRHLVRRRGQEARLRCSPMKGHSHVYWYRQLPEEGLKFMVYLQKENIIDESGMPKERFSAEFPKEGPSILRIQQVVRGDSAAYFCASSPLAGDPYEQYFGPGTRLTVT.

The rearrangement links TRBV9 to TRBJ1-1; 11 nucleotides agree with TRBD1. The trim removed 0 bases at V and 1 base at J, leaving 5 bases unmatched. The CDR3 runs to 17 residues. The germline gives CDR1 SGDLS, CDR2 YYNGEE. The DNA for the CDR3 is TGTGCCAGCAGCGTAGCGGGACAGGGGGTTGAGAACACTGAAGCTTTCTTT. Protein sequence: CASSVAGQGVENTEAFF.

This chain links TRBV7-9 with TRBJ1-6, with D hard to call. V lost 5 bases and J 0 bases, leaving 17 bases between the germline ends. The CDR3 sequence is 18 residues long. CDR1 SEHNR and CDR2 FQNEAQ come from the germline V gene (reference sequence). CDR3 loop: CASSQPGSPGSYNSPLHF. DNA for the CDR3: TGTGCCAGCAGCCAACCCGGGTCCCCCGGCTCCTATAATTCACCCCTCCACTTT.

The chain couples TRBV6-6 to TRBJ1-2; D not certain. From germline, CDR1 is MNHNY and CDR2 SVGAGI (reference sequence). This CDR3 spans 13 amino acids. V was shortened by 8 bases and J by 2 bases, with 12 bases between the two germline ends. CDR3 nucleotides: TGTGCCAGCCAACTCCCAGCGAACTATGGCTACACCTTC. Translation gives CASQLPANYGYTF.

In its sample, this clone was seen once. The chain employs TRBV7-2 and TRBJ2-2, with TRBD2 matching over 9 bases. The germline V gene encodes CDR1 SGHTA and CDR2 FQGNSA. CDR3 length: 14 residues. With 8 bases clipped from V and 4 bases from J, the junction kept 5 bases outside the gene matches. DNA for the CDR3: TGTGCCAGCCGATTGACTAGCGGCACCGGGGAGCTGTTTTTT. Translation: CASRLTSGTGELFF.

The CDR3 DNA reads TGTGCCAGCAGTTTACGGGGGACAGATGGACCCGACGAGCAGTACTTC. It codes for CASSLRGTDGPDEQYF. V gene TRBV27 combines with J gene TRBJ2-7; D may be TRBD1 (7 bases). This CDR3 spans 16 amino acids. V was trimmed by 2 bases and J by 5 bases, leaving 19 bases between them. Germline CDR1 and CDR2: MNHEY and SMNVEV (reference sequence).

The rearrangement links TRBV29-1 to TRBJ1-3, with a possible D match to TRBD1 (5 bases). This CDR3 comprises 14 residues. The germline V gene encodes CDR1 SQVTM and CDR2 ANQGSEA. Between the trimmed V and J ends, which lost 3 bases and 0 bases, there was a span of 9 bases. The CDR3 nucleotides are TGCAGCGTTGAGGGGGGTAGCTCTGGAAACACCATATATTTT. Translation gives CSVEGGSSGNTIYF.

This clone has just a few counts. The rearrangement joins TRBV6-5 to TRBJ1-6, with D possibly TRBD1 on 6 matching bases. CDR3 length: 15 amino acids. Per germline, CDR1 MNHEY and CDR2 SVGAGI. Trimming took off 7 bases at V and 5 bases at J, with 15 bases between the two ends. This CDR3 is CASNPGTHDNSPLHF. In nucleotides, the CDR3 is TGTGCCAGCAATCCCGGGACACATGATAATTCACCCCTCCACTTT.

This chain connects TRBV2 to TRBJ1-1; D gene unclear. Trimming cost V 9 bases and J 0 bases, with 5 bases left between them. Germline assignment: CDR1 SNHLY and CDR2 FYNNEI. The CDR3 spans 11 residues. CDR3 bases: TGTGCCAGTGGCATGAACACTGAAGCTTTCTTT. This codes for CASGMNTEAFF.

The V gene is TRBV11-2, the J gene TRBJ2-7; D is possibly TRBD2 (5 bases). The V gene's germline CDR1 is SGHAT and CDR2 FQNNGV. The CDR3 has 14 residues. The ends were cut back, 5 bases at V and 1 base at J, with 12 bases in the middle. The chain's CDR3 is CASSPLRVSYEQYF. DNA for the CDR3: TGTGCCAGCAGCCCACTGAGGGTTTCCTACGAGCAGTACTTC.

The gene calls are TRBV10-3 and TRBJ1-4, with a possible D match to TRBD1 (6 bases). The CDR3 extends over 14 amino acids. Germline V gene sequence: CDR1 ENHRY, CDR2 SYGVKD. Trimming shortened V by 3 bases and J by 5 bases, and 10 bases separated the two germline ends. DNA for the CDR3: TGTGCCATCAGTGAAAGGGGGATAAATGAAAAACTGTTTTTT. As protein: CAISERGINEKLFF.

The rearrangement links TRBV28 to TRBJ2-5; D might be TRBD2 (6 bases). Looked up from germline, CDR1 is MDHEN and CDR2 is SYDVKM. The CDR3 runs 15 residues. The V gene lost 3 bases and the J gene lost 5 bases, with 16 bases spanning the gap. In nucleotides, the CDR3 is TGTGCCAGCAGTTTTCTCCTGGGGGGTAAGGAGACCCAGTACTTC. Its translation is CASSFLLGGKETQYF.